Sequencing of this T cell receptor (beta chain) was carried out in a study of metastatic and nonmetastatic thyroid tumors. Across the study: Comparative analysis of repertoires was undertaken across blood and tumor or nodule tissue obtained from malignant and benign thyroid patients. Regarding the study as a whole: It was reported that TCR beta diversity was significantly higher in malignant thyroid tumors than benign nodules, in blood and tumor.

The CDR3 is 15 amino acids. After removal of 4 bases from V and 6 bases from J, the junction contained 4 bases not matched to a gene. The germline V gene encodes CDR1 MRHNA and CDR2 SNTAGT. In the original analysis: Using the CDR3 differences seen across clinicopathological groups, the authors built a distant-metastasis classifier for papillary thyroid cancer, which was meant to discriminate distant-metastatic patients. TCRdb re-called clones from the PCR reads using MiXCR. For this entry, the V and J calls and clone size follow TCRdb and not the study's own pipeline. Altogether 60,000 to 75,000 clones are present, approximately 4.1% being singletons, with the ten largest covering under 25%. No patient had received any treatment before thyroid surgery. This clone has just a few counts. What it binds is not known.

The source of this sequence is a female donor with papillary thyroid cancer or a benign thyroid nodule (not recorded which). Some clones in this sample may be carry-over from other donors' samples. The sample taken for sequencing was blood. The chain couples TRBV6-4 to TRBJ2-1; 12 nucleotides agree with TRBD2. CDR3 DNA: TGTGCCAGCAGTGTTGCTAGCGGGAGGGCCAATGAGCAGTTCTTC. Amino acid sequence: CASSVASGRANEQFF.